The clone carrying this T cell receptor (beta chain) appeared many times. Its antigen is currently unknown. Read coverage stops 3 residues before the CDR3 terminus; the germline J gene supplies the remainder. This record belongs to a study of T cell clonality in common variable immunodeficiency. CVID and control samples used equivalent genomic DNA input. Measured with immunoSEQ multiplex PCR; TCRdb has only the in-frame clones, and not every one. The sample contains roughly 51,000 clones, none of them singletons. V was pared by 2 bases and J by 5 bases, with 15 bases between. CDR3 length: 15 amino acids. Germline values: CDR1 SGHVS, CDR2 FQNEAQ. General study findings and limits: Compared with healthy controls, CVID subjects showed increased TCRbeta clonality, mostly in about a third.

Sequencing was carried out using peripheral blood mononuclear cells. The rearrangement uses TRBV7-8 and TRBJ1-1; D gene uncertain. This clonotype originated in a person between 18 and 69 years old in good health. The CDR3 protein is CASSLSGTQGTEAFF. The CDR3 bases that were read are TGTGCCAGCAGCTTATCCGGCACCCAAGGGACTGAA.